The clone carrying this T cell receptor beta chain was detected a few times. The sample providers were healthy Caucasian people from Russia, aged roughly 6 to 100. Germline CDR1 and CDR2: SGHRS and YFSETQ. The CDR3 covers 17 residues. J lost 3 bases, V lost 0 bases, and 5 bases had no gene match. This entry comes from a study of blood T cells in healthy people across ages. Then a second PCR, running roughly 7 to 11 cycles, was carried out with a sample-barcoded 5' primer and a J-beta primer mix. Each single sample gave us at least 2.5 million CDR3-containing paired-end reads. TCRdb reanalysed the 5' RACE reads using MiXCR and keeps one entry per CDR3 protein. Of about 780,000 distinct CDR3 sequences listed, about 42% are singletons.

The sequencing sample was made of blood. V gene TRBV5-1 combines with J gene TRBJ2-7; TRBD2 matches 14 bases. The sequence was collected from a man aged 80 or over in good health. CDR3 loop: CASSLDGTSGRIYEQYF. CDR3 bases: TGCGCCAGCAGCTTGGATGGGACTAGCGGGAGAATCTACGAGCAGTACTTC.